The T cell receptor (beta chain) described here comes from a study of molecular identifiers for immune sequencing clone quantification. Comment on this clonotype: Antigen: not known.

The CDR3 extends over 14 amino acids. The germline V gene has CDR1 SGHNT and CDR2 YYREEE (reference sequence). Trimming removed 0 bases at V and 2 bases at J, with 9 bases between. Sorting selected naive CD8 T cells with a CD8+CD4-CCR7+CD45RA+ phenotype. Preparation methods for the bulk TCR libraries were those previously described, with listed TCR primers. TCRdb reprocessed the PCR reads with MiXCR, giving one entry per CDR3 protein. The table includes 60,000 to 70,000 distinct CDR3 sequences, approximately 18% detected once. General study findings and limits: Jurkat TCR RNA from one cell was spiked into about a million naive cells, and it was reportedly detectable there.

The clonotype originates from a human donor in good health. Some libraries in this study had Jurkat cell RNA spiked in. Source material: naive CD8+ T cells from blood, with Jurkat cell RNA spiked in. The subset denotes: FACS-sorted CD8+CD4-CCR7+CD45RA+ naive T cells. The chain employs TRBV5-4 and TRBJ2-7; D not certain. The CDR3: CASSLGDTPYEQYF. Here the CDR3 DNA reads TGTGCCAGCAGCTTGGGTGACACCCCCTACGAGCAGTACTTC.